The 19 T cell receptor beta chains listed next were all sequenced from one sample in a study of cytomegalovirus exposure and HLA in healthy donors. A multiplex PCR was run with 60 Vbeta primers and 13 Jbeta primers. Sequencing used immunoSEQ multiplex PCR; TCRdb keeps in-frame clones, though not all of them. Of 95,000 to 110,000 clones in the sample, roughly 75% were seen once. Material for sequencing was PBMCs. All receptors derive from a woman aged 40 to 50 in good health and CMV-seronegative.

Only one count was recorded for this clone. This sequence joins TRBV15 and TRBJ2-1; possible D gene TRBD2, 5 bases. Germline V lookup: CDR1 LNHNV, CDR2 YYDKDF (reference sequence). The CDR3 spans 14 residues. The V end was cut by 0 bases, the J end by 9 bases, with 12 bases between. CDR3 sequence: CATSRESRGSEQFF. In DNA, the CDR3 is TGTGCCACCAGCAGAGAGTCCCGGGGTAGTGAGCAGTTCTTC.

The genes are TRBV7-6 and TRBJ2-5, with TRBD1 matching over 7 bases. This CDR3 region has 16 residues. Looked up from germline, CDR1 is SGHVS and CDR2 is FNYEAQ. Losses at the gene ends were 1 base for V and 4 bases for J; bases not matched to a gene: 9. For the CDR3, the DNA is TGTGCCAGCAGCTTAGGTTTGGGACAGATCGGAGAGACCCAGTACTTC. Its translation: CASSLGLGQIGETQYF.

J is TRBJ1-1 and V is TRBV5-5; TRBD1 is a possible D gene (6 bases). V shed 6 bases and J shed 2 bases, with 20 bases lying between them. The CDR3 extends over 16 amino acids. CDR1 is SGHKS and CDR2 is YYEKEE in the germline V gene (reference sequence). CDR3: CASMYTQGRINTEAFF. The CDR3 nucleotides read TGTGCCAGCATGTACACACAGGGCAGGATTAACACTGAAGCTTTCTTT.

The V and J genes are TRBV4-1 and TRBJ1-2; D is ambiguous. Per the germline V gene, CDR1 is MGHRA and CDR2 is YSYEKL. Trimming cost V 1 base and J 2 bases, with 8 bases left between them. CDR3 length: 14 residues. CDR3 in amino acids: CASSQVTENYGYTF. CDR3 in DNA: TGCGCCAGCAGCCAAGTTACGGAGAACTATGGCTACACCTTC.

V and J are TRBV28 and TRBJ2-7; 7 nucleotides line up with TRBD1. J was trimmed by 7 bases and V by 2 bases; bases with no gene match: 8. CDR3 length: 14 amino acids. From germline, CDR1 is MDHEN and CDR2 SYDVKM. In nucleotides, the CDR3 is TGTGCCAGCAGTTTAGGGACAGCTGACAGTGAGCAGTACTTC. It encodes CASSLGTADSEQYF.

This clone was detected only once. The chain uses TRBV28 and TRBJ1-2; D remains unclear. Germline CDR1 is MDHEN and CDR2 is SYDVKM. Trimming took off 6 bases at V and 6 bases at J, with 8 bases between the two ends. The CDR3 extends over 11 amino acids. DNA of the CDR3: TGTGCCAGCAGGTTCGTAGATGGCTACACCTTC. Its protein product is CASRFVDGYTF.

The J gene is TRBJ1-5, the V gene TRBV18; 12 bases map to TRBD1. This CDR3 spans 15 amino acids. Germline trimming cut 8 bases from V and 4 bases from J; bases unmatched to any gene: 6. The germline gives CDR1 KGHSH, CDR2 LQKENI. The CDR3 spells CASAGDRGQNQPQHF. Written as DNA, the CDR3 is TGTGCCAGCGCAGGGGACAGGGGGCAAAATCAGCCCCAGCATTTT.

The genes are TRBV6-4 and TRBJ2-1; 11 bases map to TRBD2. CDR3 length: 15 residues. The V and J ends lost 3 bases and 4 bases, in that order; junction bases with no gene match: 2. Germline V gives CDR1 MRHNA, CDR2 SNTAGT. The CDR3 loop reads CASSDTSGGYNEQFF. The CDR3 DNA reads TGTGCCAGCAGTGATACTAGCGGGGGTTACAATGAGCAGTTCTTC.

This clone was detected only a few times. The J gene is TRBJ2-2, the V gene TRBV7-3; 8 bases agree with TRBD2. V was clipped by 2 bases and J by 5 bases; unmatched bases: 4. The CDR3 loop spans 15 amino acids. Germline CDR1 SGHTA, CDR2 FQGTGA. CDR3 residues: CASSLYGRVTGELFF. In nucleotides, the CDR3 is TGTGCCAGCAGCTTATACGGGAGGGTAACCGGGGAGCTGTTTTTT. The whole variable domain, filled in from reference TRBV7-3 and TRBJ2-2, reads GAGVSQTPSNKVTEKGKYVELRCDPISGHTALYWYRQSLGQGPEFLIYFQGTGAADDSGLPNDRFFAVRPEGSVSTLKIQRTERGDSAVYLCASSLYGRVTGELFFGEGSRLTVL.

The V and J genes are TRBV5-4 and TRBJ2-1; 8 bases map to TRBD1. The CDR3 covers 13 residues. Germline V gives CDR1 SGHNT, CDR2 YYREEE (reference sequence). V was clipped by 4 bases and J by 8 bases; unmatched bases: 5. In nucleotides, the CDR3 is TGTGCCAGCAGCCAGACAGGGGAGGATGAGCAGTTCTTC. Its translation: CASSQTGEDEQFF. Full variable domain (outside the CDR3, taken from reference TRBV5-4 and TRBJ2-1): ETGVTQSPTHLIKTRGQQVTLRCSSQSGHNTVSWYQQALGQGPQFIFQYYREEENGRGNFPPRFSGLQFPNYSSELNVNALELDDSALYLCASSQTGEDEQFFGPGTRLTVL.

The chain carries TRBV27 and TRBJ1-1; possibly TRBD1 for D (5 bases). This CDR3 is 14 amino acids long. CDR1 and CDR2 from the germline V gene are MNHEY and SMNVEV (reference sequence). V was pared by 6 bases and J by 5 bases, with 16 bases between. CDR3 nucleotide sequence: TGTGCCAGCAGCCCGACAGTCATGGGGACTGAAGCTTTCTTT. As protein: CASSPTVMGTEAFF.

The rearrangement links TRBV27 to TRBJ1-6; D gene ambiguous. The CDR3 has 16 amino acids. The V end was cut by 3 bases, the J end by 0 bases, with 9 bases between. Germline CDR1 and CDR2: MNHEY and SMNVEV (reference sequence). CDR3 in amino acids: CASSFLPSSYNSPLHF. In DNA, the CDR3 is TGTGCCAGCAGTTTTCTGCCGAGCTCCTATAATTCACCCCTCCACTTT.

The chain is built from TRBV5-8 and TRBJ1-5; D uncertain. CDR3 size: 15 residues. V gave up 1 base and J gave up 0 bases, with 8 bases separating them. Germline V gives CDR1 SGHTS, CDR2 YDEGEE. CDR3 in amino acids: CASSLTGTSNQPQHF. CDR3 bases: TGTGCCAGCAGCTTGACGGGAACTAGCAATCAGCCCCAGCATTTT.

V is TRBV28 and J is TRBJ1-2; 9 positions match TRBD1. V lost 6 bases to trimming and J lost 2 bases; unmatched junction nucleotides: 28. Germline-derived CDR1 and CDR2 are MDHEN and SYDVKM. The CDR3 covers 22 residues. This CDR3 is CASSFLSLSGTGTLEYNYGYTF. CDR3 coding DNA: TGTGCCAGCAGCTTCCTTTCACTTTCCGGGACAGGGACCCTCGAATACAACTATGGCTACACCTTC.

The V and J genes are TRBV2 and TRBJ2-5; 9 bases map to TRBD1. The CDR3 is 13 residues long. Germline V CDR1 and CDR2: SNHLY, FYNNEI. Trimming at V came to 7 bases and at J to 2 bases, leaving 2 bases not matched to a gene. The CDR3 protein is CASKGQGQETQYF. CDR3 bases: TGTGCCAGCAAGGGACAGGGACAAGAGACCCAGTACTTC. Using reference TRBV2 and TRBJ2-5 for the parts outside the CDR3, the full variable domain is EPEVTQTPSHQVTQMGQEVILRCVPISNHLYFYWYRQILGQKVEFLVSFYNNEISEKSEIFDDQFSVERPDGSNFTLKIRSTKLEDSAMYFCASKGQGQETQYFGPGTRLLVL.

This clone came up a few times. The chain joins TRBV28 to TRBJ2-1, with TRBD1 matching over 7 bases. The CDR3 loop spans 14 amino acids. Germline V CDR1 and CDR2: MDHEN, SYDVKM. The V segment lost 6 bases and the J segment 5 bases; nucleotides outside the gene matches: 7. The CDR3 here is CASSLRQGDNEQFF. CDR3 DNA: TGTGCCAGCAGCCTTCGACAGGGAGACAATGAGCAGTTCTTC.

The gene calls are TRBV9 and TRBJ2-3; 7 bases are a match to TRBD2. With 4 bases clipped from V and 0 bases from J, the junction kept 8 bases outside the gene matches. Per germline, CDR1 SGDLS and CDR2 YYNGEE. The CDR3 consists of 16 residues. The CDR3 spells CASSRLSGTSTDTQYF. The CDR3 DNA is TGTGCCAGCAGCCGTTTGAGCGGGACTAGCACAGATACGCAGTATTTT.

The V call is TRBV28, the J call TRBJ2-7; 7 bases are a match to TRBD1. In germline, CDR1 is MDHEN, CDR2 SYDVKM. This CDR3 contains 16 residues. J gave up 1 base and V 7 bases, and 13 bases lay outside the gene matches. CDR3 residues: CASNRVGTAPSYEQYF. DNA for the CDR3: TGTGCCAGCAACCGGGTCGGGACAGCCCCTTCCTACGAGCAGTACTTC.

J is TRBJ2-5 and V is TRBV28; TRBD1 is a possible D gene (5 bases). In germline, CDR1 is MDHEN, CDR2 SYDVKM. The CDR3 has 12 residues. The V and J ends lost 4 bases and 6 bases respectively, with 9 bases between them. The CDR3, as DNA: TGTGCCAGCAGTTGGGGCCAGAAGACCCAGTACTTC. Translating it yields CASSWGQKTQYF.